These 26 T cell receptor beta chains share one sample of origin, sequenced in a study of blood T cell repertoires in COVID-19. Data came from immunoSEQ multiplex PCR; TCRdb stores just in-frame clones and leaves some out. The data hold a few hundred thousand clones, with around 85% observed a single time. Input material: peripheral blood. The receptors shown here come from a human donor with COVID-19, enrolled during active disease. The donor label of this sample is uncertain.

V and J are TRBV2 and TRBJ1-2; D call uncertain. Germline V CDR1 and CDR2: SNHLY, FYNNEI. This CDR3 region has 16 residues. Trimming left V 7 bases short and J 4 bases short, with 22 bases between. The CDR3 DNA sequence: TGTGCCAGCACCCTAGTGAACCAAATTATTACCTATGGCTACACCTTC. This encodes CASTLVNQIITYGYTF.

This clone has only one observation. V gene TRBV19 combines with J gene TRBJ1-1; perhaps TRBD1 as D (6 bases). This CDR3 region has 16 residues. Germline V CDR1 and CDR2: LNHDA, SQIVND (reference sequence). Trimming took 2 bases from V and 5 from J, leaving 18 bases between them. This CDR3 reads CASSIRRNPQGTEAFF. As DNA, the CDR3 is TGTGCCAGTAGTATACGCCGAAATCCGCAGGGGACTGAAGCTTTCTTT.

The chain has TRBV3-1 (or the pseudogene TRBV3-2) and TRBJ2-3; 8 positions agree with TRBD1. After removal of 2 bases from V and 4 bases from J, the junction contained 5 bases not matched to a gene. CDR1 and CDR2 (germline): LGHDT, YNNKEL (reference sequence). The CDR3 spans 15 residues. The CDR3 loop reads CASSQQGARADTQYF. In nucleotides, the CDR3 is TGTGCCAGCAGCCAACAGGGGGCGCGGGCAGATACGCAGTATTTT.

The genes are TRBV11-2 and TRBJ1-2; 10 nucleotides line up with TRBD1. Germline V lookup: CDR1 SGHAT, CDR2 FQNNGV. Trimming removed 0 bases from V and 3 bases from J; junction bases left unmatched: 1. The CDR3 consists of 15 residues. CDR3 nucleotides: TGTGCCAGCAGCTTAGACGGACAGGGGGACTATGGCTACACCTTC. Its translation: CASSLDGQGDYGYTF.

V is TRBV7-2 and J is TRBJ1-4; 7 bases are shared with TRBD1. CDR1 and CDR2 from the germline V gene are SGHTA and FQGNSA. The CDR3 is made up of 14 amino acids. After removal of 1 base from V and 8 bases from J, the junction contained 4 bases not matched to a gene. The CDR3 DNA is TGTGCCAGCAGCTTAGGCCAGGGGGACGAAAAACTGTTTTTT. Translating it yields CASSLGQGDEKLFF.

The rearrangement links TRBV6-4 to TRBJ2-1; possibly TRBD2 for D (6 bases). CDR3 length equals 16 residues. The germline V gene encodes CDR1 MRHNA and CDR2 SNTAGT. Trimming left V 0 bases short and J 3 bases short, with 12 bases between. The chain's CDR3 is CASSDSGLAGYNEQFF. The CDR3 DNA follows: TGTGCCAGCAGTGACTCGGGACTTGCCGGCTACAATGAGCAGTTCTTC.

The chain carries TRBV28 and TRBJ1-2, with D unresolved. CDR3 length equals 15 residues. V was pared by 8 bases and J by 4 bases, with 20 bases between. The germline V gene encodes CDR1 MDHEN and CDR2 SYDVKM. The CDR3 region is CASGQSIKSLYGYTF. The CDR3 DNA sequence: TGTGCCAGCGGGCAGTCCATAAAGAGTCTCTATGGCTACACCTTC.

The chain recombines TRBV4-3 with TRBJ2-5, with 7 bases aligning to TRBD2. The CDR3 consists of 16 residues. After removal of 0 bases from V and 3 bases from J, the junction contained 7 bases not matched to a gene. Looked up from germline, CDR1 is LGHNA and CDR2 is YSLEER. The CDR3 spells CASSQEMGLAEETQYF. The DNA for the CDR3 is TGCGCCAGCAGCCAAGAAATGGGTCTAGCGGAAGAGACCCAGTACTTC.

This sequence joins TRBV3-1 (or the pseudogene TRBV3-2) and TRBJ2-7; TRBD1 matches at 9 bases. With 5 bases clipped from V and 7 bases from J, the junction kept 24 bases outside the gene matches. The V gene's germline CDR1 is LGHDT and CDR2 YNNKEL (reference sequence). The CDR3 covers 19 residues. The CDR3 region is CASSNPTPIPIQGAREQYF. As DNA, the CDR3 is TGTGCCAGCAGCAACCCCACCCCTATCCCCATACAGGGGGCGCGAGAGCAGTACTTC.

V usage is TRBV7-9 and J usage is TRBJ2-7; 10 nucleotides match TRBD1. The germline V gene has CDR1 SEHNR and CDR2 FQNEAQ (reference sequence). The CDR3 consists of 15 residues. V lost 5 bases and J lost 0; bases outside the gene matches: 4. CDR3 protein: CASSPGTGASYEQYF. CDR3 nucleotides: TGTGCCAGCAGCCCTGGGACAGGGGCCTCCTACGAGCAGTACTTC.

The rearrangement joins TRBV5-1 to TRBJ2-1; D is possibly TRBD2 (6 bases). CDR1 is SGHRS and CDR2 is YFSETQ in the germline V gene. The germline V and J ends were trimmed by 0 bases and 0 bases, with 10 bases remaining between them. The CDR3 is 16 amino acids. Here the CDR3 DNA reads TGCGCCAGCAGCTTGGATGGCGGGAACTCCTACAATGAGCAGTTCTTC. Amino acids: CASSLDGGNSYNEQFF. Looking up the rest from reference TRBV5-1 and TRBJ2-1 gives the full variable domain: KAGVTQTPRYLIKTRGQQVTLSCSPISGHRSVSWYQQTPGQGLQFLFEYFSETQRNKGNFPGRFSGRQFSNSRSEMNVSTLELGDSALYLCASSLDGGNSYNEQFFGPGTRLTVL.

This clone occurred once. The rearrangement uses TRBV2 and TRBJ1-2; a weak D match, TRBD1 (5 bases). This CDR3 has 16 residues. The V end lost 4 bases, the J end lost 8 bases, and 23 bases lay between the germline ends. The V gene's germline CDR1 is SNHLY and CDR2 FYNNEI. The CDR3 bases are TGTGCCAGCAGTGCAGGATGGGCGGGGCAGGGAGGAGGCTACACCTTC. It codes for CASSAGWAGQGGGYTF. Full variable domain (remainder filled in from reference TRBV2 and TRBJ1-2): EPEVTQTPSHQVTQMGQEVILRCVPISNHLYFYWYRQILGQKVEFLVSFYNNEISEKSEIFDDQFSVERPDGSNFTLKIRSTKLEDSAMYFCASSAGWAGQGGGYTFGSGTRLTVV.

The V call is TRBV19, the J call TRBJ1-2, with TRBD1 identical over 7 bases. The CDR3 extends over 12 amino acids. Germline V gene lookup returns CDR1 LNHDA and CDR2 SQIVND (reference sequence). The trim removed 6 bases at V and 4 bases at J, leaving 2 bases unmatched. CDR3 bases: TGTGCCAGTAGACGGGACAGCTATGGCTACACCTTC. This translates into CASRRDSYGYTF. Full variable domain (rest looked up from reference TRBV19 and TRBJ1-2): DGGITQSPKYLFRKEGQNVTLSCEQNLNHDAMYWYRQDPGQGLRLIYYSQIVNDFQKGDIAEGYSVSREKKESFPLTVTSAQKNPTAFYLCASRRDSYGYTFGSGTRLTVV.

The chain employs TRBV9 and TRBJ1-5, with 8 nucleotides matching TRBD1. Losses at the gene ends were 3 bases for V and 6 bases for J; bases not matched to a gene: 5. Germline loops: CDR1 SGDLS, CDR2 YYNGEE. The CDR3 covers 14 residues. The DNA for the CDR3 is TGTGCCAGCAGCGCCGGACAGGGTGCTCAGCCCCAGCATTTT. This encodes CASSAGQGAQPQHF.

This chain links TRBV5-1 with TRBJ1-2; D uncertain. The CDR3 consists of 13 residues. In germline, CDR1 is SGHRS, CDR2 YFSETQ. Between the trimmed V and J ends, which lost 4 bases and 8 bases, there was a span of 15 bases. The CDR3 DNA sequence: TGCGCCAGCAGCCAGCAGGATAGTCAAGGCTACACCTTC. Its protein product is CASSQQDSQGYTF. Supplemented by reference TRBV5-1 and TRBJ1-2, the full variable domain reads KAGVTQTPRYLIKTRGQQVTLSCSPISGHRSVSWYQQTPGQGLQFLFEYFSETQRNKGNFPGRFSGRQFSNSRSEMNVSTLELGDSALYLCASSQQDSQGYTFGSGTRLTVV.

This chain links TRBV27 with TRBJ1-2; D call uncertain. CDR3 length: 14 residues. The V gene lost 6 bases and the J gene lost 3 bases, with 14 bases spanning the gap. Germline CDR1 and CDR2: MNHEY and SMNVEV (reference sequence). The DNA of the CDR3 is TGTGCCAGCAGACCCCCAGGCAGCTACTATGGCTACACCTTC. Amino acid sequence: CASRPPGSYYGYTF.

This clone was counted a few times. The chain is built from TRBV30 and TRBJ2-2, with a weak D call TRBD1 (6 bases). CDR1 is GTSNPN, CDR2 SVGIG, per germline (reference sequence). Trimming removed 0 bases at V and 5 bases at J, with 10 bases between. The CDR3 contains 14 residues. CDR3 in DNA: TGTGCCTGGAGTGTAATGAGGGGGACCGGGGAGCTGTTTTTT. Translating gives CAWSVMRGTGELFF.

This clone showed up just once. J is TRBJ1-5 and V is TRBV5-4; 7 nucleotides match TRBD1. Per the germline V gene, CDR1 is SGHNT and CDR2 is YYREEE (reference sequence). With V trimmed by 0 bases and J by 5 bases, 5 bases remained unmatched. CDR3 size: 15 residues. The CDR3: CASSLDGGGDQPQHF. The CDR3, as DNA: TGTGCCAGCAGCTTGGACGGAGGGGGCGATCAGCCCCAGCATTTT.

This clone is a singleton in its sample. CDR3 loop: CASSRGTGIEPQHF. CDR3 DNA sequence: TGTGCCAGCAGCCGCGGGACAGGGATCGAACCCCAGCATTTT. The chain recombines TRBV7-2 with TRBJ1-5, with 9 bases fitting TRBD1. With V trimmed by 5 bases and J by 10 bases, 9 bases remained unmatched. The CDR3 extends over 14 amino acids. From germline, CDR1 is SGHTA and CDR2 FQGNSA.

This rearrangement joins TRBV2 to TRBJ1-5; D gene ambiguous. V gave up 7 bases and J gave up 4 bases, with 17 bases separating them. The CDR3 extends over 15 amino acids. Germline V gives CDR1 SNHLY, CDR2 FYNNEI. CDR3 sequence reads: CASKNEHLRNQPQHF. The DNA of the CDR3 is TGTGCCAGCAAGAACGAGCACCTGCGGAATCAGCCCCAGCATTTT.

V gene TRBV7-9 combines with J gene TRBJ2-3, with a tentative D call TRBD2 (5 bases). This CDR3 is built from 14 residues. The V end lost 4 bases, the J end lost 5 bases, and 13 bases lay between the germline ends. Germline values: CDR1 SEHNR, CDR2 FQNEAQ (reference sequence). The CDR3 here is CASSWTAPGDTQYF. The DNA for the CDR3 is TGTGCCAGCAGCTGGACTGCTCCGGGAGATACGCAGTATTTT. Using reference TRBV7-9 and TRBJ2-3 for the parts outside the CDR3, the full variable domain is DTGVSQNPRHKITKRGQNVTFRCDPISEHNRLYWYRQTLGQGPEFLTYFQNEAQLEKSRLLSDRFSAERPKGSFSTLEIQRTEQGDSAMYLCASSWTAPGDTQYFGPGTRLTVL.

The chain recombines TRBV29-1 with TRBJ2-5; perhaps TRBD1 as D (6 bases). V was cut by 3 bases and J by 5 bases, with 22 bases left in between. The germline CDR1 and CDR2 sequences are SQVTM and ANQGSEA. CDR3 length: 16 residues. The CDR3 region has the DNA TGCAGCGTTGATGGATTACAGGGTGGAGGTGGGGAGACCCAGTACTTC. Translated: CSVDGLQGGGGETQYF.

Concerning this clone itself: At one of its ends the junction is not consistent with the germline gene, which may arise from a read error. The chain is built from TRBV11-3 and TRBJ2-5, with no clear D. Germline-derived CDR1 and CDR2 are SGHNT and YENEEA. The CDR3 has 14 residues. The CDR3 DNA reads TGTGCCAGCAGCCCCAGCGCAGCAGAAGAGGCCCAGTACTTC. It codes for CASSPSAAEEAQYF.

This chain connects TRBV6-5 to TRBJ2-2; the match to TRBD2 covers 9 bases. V lost 5 bases and J lost 0; bases outside the gene matches: 1. Germline assignment: CDR1 MNHEY and CDR2 SVGAGI. The CDR3 is 15 residues long. The CDR3: CASSRTSANTGELFF. As DNA, the CDR3 is TGTGCCAGCAGTAGGACTAGCGCGAACACCGGGGAGCTGTTTTTT.

CDR3 coding DNA: TGTGCCAGCAGTGAGCCTTGGACTAGCACAGATACGCAGTATTTT. Amino acids: CASSEPWTSTDTQYF. This chain links TRBV2 with TRBJ2-3; D might be TRBD2 (5 bases). CDR1 is SNHLY and CDR2 is FYNNEI in the germline V gene. The CDR3 has 15 residues. V was shortened by 3 bases and J by 0 bases, with 10 bases between the two germline ends.

This chain joins TRBV6-5 and TRBJ2-7; 9 bases match TRBD1. Trimming took 7 bases from V and 5 from J; bases not matched to a gene: 12. The CDR3 contains 15 residues. The germline CDR1 and CDR2 sequences are MNHEY and SVGAGI. CDR3 sequence reads: CASKPYGTGLNEQYF. The CDR3 region has the DNA TGTGCCAGCAAGCCTTACGGGACAGGGTTGAACGAGCAGTACTTC.